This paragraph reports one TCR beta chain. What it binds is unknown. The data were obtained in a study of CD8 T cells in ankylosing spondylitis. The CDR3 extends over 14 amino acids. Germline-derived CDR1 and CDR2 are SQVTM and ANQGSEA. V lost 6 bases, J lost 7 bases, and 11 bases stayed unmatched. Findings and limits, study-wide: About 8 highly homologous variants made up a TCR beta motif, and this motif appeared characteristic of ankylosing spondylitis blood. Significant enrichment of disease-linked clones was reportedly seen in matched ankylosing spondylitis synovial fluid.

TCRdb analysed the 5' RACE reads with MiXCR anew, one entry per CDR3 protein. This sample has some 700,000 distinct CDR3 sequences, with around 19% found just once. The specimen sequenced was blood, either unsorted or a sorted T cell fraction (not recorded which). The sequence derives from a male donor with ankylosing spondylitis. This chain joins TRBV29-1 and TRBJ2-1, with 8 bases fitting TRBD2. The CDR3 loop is CSVTGGQGWNEQFF. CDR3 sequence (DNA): TGCAGCGTCACGGGGGGGCAGGGGTGGAATGAGCAGTTCTTC.